The clone carrying this TCR beta chain was seen only a few times. As yet, its antigen is unknown. 13 Jbeta primers and 60 Vbeta primers were used for the PCR. Here immunoSEQ multiplex PCR was the method, and the copy in TCRdb shows in-frame clones only, minus some. This table has some 170,000 clones, nearly 80% appearing once. This specimen comes from a study of cytomegalovirus exposure and HLA in healthy donors. General study results and limits: Rarity held for most TCR sequences, but there were some public TCRs that occurred in many donors. It was reported that TCR beta sequences correctly inferred the HLA-A and HLA-B alleles for most subjects.

Sequencing was performed on PBMCs. The TCR was taken from a man aged 35-49 years in good health and CMV-seropositive.

The CDR3 DNA reads TGCGCCAGCAGCCAAGATAGTCCGGGAACCCCCTACGAGCAGTACTTC. Translation: CASSQDSPGTPYEQYF. The chain recombines TRBV4-1 with TRBJ2-7, with D perhaps TRBD2 (5 bases). Germline loops: CDR1 MGHRA, CDR2 YSYEKL. The V gene lost 0 bases and the J gene lost 2 bases, with 14 bases spanning the gap. This CDR3 region has 16 residues.